This T cell receptor beta chain was captured by sequencing in a study of blood T cell repertoires in COVID-19. Some clones are missing from TCRdb's copy, which holds only in-frame ones; the method was immunoSEQ multiplex PCR. The table shows fewer than 450,000 clones, with 90% occurring only once. Germline CDR1 LNHDA, CDR2 SQIVND (reference sequence). The CDR3 has 14 residues. Trimming took 3 bases from V and 2 from J, leaving 10 bases between them. Enrolled through a virtual design, the participants were between about 18 and 100 years of age and came from under 25 US areas. This chain joins TRBV19 and TRBJ1-2, with D perhaps matching TRBD1 (5 bases). This TCR was recovered from a man younger than 35 who had recovered from COVID-19. Sequenced material: PBMCs or T cells enriched from blood (not recorded which). CDR3 nucleotides: TGTGCCAGTAGTATTCGGCCAGGGAACTATGGCTACACCTTC. This gives the protein CASSIRPGNYGYTF.